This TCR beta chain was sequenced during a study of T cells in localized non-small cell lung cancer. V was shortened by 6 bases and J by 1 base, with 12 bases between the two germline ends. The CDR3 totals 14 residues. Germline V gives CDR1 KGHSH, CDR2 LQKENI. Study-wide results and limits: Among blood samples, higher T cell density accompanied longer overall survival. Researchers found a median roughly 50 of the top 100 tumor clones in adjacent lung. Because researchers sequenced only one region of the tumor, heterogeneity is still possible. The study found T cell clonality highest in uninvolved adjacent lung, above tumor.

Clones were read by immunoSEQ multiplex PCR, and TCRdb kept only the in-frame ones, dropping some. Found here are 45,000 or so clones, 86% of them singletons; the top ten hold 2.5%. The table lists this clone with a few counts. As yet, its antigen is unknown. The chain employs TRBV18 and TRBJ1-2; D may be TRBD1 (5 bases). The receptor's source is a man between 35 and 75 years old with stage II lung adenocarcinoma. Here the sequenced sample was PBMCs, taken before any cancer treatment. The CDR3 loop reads CASSRDGNNYGYTF. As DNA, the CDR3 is TGTGCCAGCTCCCGGGACGGAAATAACTATGGCTACACCTTC. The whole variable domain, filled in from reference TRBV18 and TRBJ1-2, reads NAGVMQNPRHLVRRRGQEARLRCSPMKGHSHVYWYRQLPEEGLKFMVYLQKENIIDESGMPKERFSAEFPKEGPSILRIQQVVRGDSAAYFCASSRDGNNYGYTFGSGTRLTVV.